One sample yielded the 30 T cell receptor beta chains listed below, sequenced in a study of T cell clonotyping in hematopoietic cell transplantation. Assay used: immunoSEQ multiplex PCR; TCRdb lists only in-frame clones, some missing. Of roughly 6,800 clones detected, approximately 87% appear once; the ten largest clones hold 4.5% to 6%. The source material was PBMCs, sampled 100 days after allogeneic stem cell transplant. The receptors were gathered from a male patient in his fifties who had an allogeneic stem cell transplant from a related donor, so the T cells may come from the graft donor. Some clones in this sample may be carry-over from other donors' samples.

This chain's CDR3 is CSASGTYGYTF. The CDR3 bases are TGCAGTGCTTCCGGGACGTATGGCTACACCTTC. The chain combines TRBV20-1 with TRBJ1-2; TRBD1 is a possible D gene (5 bases). Germline values: CDR1 DFQATT, CDR2 SNEGSKA (reference sequence). The CDR3 spans 11 residues. V lost 5 bases, J lost 5 bases, and 9 bases lay in between.

The gene calls are TRBV7-8 and TRBJ1-2, with TRBD1 as a possible D gene (5 bases). CDR1 is SGHVS and CDR2 is FQNEAQ in the germline V gene. Trimming removed 5 bases at V and 6 bases at J, with 13 bases between. This CDR3 has 13 amino acids. The CDR3 DNA sequence: TGTGCCAGCAGCCTAGGGGTCAGGGATGGCTACACCTTC. It codes for CASSLGVRDGYTF. The whole variable domain, remainder taken from reference TRBV7-8 and TRBJ1-2, is GAGVSQSPRYKVAKRGQDVALRCDPISGHVSLFWYQQALGQGPEFLTYFQNEAQLDKSGLPSDRFFAERPEGSVSTLKIQRTQQEDSAVYLCASSLGVRDGYTFGSGTRLTVV.

A word on this clone: The sample has other DNA sequences that encode this CDR3 too. The chain employs TRBV6-5 and TRBJ1-6; tentative D call: TRBD1 (6 bases). The germline gives CDR1 MNHEY, CDR2 SVGAGI. V lost 6 bases, J lost 10 bases, and 13 bases lay in between. CDR3 length: 13 amino acids. CDR3 sequence (DNA): TGTGCCAGCAGCTACAACAGGGACTCACCCCTCCACTTT. Protein sequence: CASSYNRDSPLHF.

The chain has TRBV6-5 and TRBJ2-5; TRBD2 agrees at 11 bases. This CDR3 comprises 15 residues. Trimming at V came to 4 bases and at J to 0 bases, leaving 1 base not matched to a gene. From germline, CDR1 is MNHEY and CDR2 SVGAGI. As DNA, the CDR3 is TGTGCCAGCAGTTTACTAGCGGGGGACCAAGAGACCCAGTACTTC. This codes for CASSLLAGDQETQYF.

The chain combines TRBV30 with TRBJ2-5; D gene uncertain. This CDR3 region has 14 residues. The germline gives CDR1 GTSNPN, CDR2 SVGIG (reference sequence). V was pared by 1 base and J by 4 bases, with 13 bases between. The DNA for the CDR3 is TGTGCCTGGAGTGACCCCCCGGCGGTAGAGACCCAGTACTTC. Protein product: CAWSDPPAVETQYF.

This clone was recorded once. The genes are TRBV6-5 and TRBJ2-7; maybe TRBD2 (6 bases). Germline V gives CDR1 MNHEY, CDR2 SVGAGI. V was trimmed by 6 bases and J by 1 base, leaving 10 bases between them. This CDR3 contains 13 residues. CDR3 bases: TGTGCCAGCAGCTACGCGGGATCCTACGAGCAGTACTTC. This translates into CASSYAGSYEQYF.

The CDR3 DNA sequence: TGCGCCAGCAGCTTAACCCCGGGGACTGCAACTAATGAAAAACTGTTTTTT. It encodes CASSLTPGTATNEKLFF. This chain joins TRBV5-1 and TRBJ1-4; weak D call: TRBD1 (5 bases). Germline CDR1 is SGHRS and CDR2 is YFSETQ. The CDR3 is made up of 17 amino acids. The ends were cut back, 2 bases at V and 0 bases at J, with 14 bases in the middle.

This clone was seen a handful of times. The chain is built from TRBV5-6 and TRBJ1-6; 7 bases are shared with TRBD1. This CDR3 is built from 15 residues. V dropped 3 bases and J dropped 7; count of bases not matched to a gene: 7. CDR1 SGHDT and CDR2 YYEEEE come from the germline V gene. The CDR3 sequence: CASSWDRALNSPLHF. The CDR3 DNA reads as TGTGCCAGCAGCTGGGACAGAGCCCTAAATTCACCCCTCCACTTT.

CDR3 DNA: TGTGCCAGCATCACGGACAGGGATTACGGCTACACCTTC. Translating it yields CASITDRDYGYTF. The J gene is TRBJ1-2, the V gene TRBV6-6; 8 bases fit TRBD1. Germline V gene data show CDR1 as MNHNY and CDR2 as SVGAGI (reference sequence). The CDR3 covers 13 residues. The V segment lost 7 bases and the J segment 8 bases; nucleotides outside the gene matches: 9.

The J gene is TRBJ2-5, the V gene TRBV1; the D call of TRBD2 is as the table states it, not checked on the DNA. TRBV1 is given as a pseudogene. CDR3 length equals 16 residues. CDR3: CTSSQDTASGMRGQYF. The CDR3 DNA reads TGCACCAGCAGCCAAGATACGGCTAGCGGGATGAGGGGGCAGTACTTC.

V usage is TRBV30 and J usage is TRBJ1-5; D is ambiguous. Germline V lookup: CDR1 GTSNPN, CDR2 SVGIG (reference sequence). Trimming took 0 bases from V and 1 from J, leaving 4 bases between them. The CDR3 contains 13 residues. The CDR3, as DNA: TGTGCCTGGAGTGTACAGAGCAATCAGCCCCAGCATTTT. Protein sequence: CAWSVQSNQPQHF.

The gene calls are TRBV27 and TRBJ2-7; a possible D gene is TRBD2 (6 bases). V was pared by 2 bases and J by 4 bases, with 12 bases between. The CDR3 has 14 residues. Germline CDR1 is MNHEY and CDR2 is SMNVEV (reference sequence). CDR3 nucleotides: TGTGCCAGCAGTTTAGGAGGGAGTGGTTACGAGCAGTACTTC. This encodes CASSLGGSGYEQYF.

The V and J genes are TRBV13 and TRBJ2-7, with D maybe TRBD2 (5 bases). The CDR3 has 15 amino acids. The germline V gene encodes CDR1 PRHDT and CDR2 FYEKMQ (reference sequence). V lost 4 bases, J lost 2 bases, and 15 bases lay in between. The CDR3 here is CASSSPEDRAYEQYF. The CDR3 nucleotides read TGTGCCAGCAGCTCCCCGGAGGATCGGGCCTACGAGCAGTACTTC.

The CDR3 region is CASSDFGTSYEQYF. In nucleotides, the CDR3 is TGTGCCAGCAGCGATTTCGGGACCTCCTACGAGCAGTACTTC. J is TRBJ2-7 and V is TRBV5-4; D may correspond to TRBD1 or TRBD2 (5 bases each). The ends were cut back, 4 bases at V and 0 bases at J, with 11 bases in the middle. CDR3 length: 14 residues. The germline V gene has CDR1 SGHNT and CDR2 YYREEE (reference sequence). The whole variable domain, remainder taken from reference TRBV5-4 and TRBJ2-7, is ETGVTQSPTHLIKTRGQQVTLRCSSQSGHNTVSWYQQALGQGPQFIFQYYREEENGRGNFPPRFSGLQFPNYSSELNVNALELDDSALYLCASSDFGTSYEQYFGPGTRLTVT.

The chain recombines TRBV5-1 with TRBJ2-6, with 12 bases matching TRBD1. CDR1 SGHRS and CDR2 YFSETQ come from the germline V gene. The J segment lost 3 bases and the V segment lost 5 bases, leaving 3 bases of the junction unmatched. CDR3 length: 16 residues. The CDR3 coding sequence is TGCGCCAGCAGGGGACAGGGGGCGCTTGGGGCCAACGTCCTGACTTTC. Translating gives CASRGQGALGANVLTF. The full variable domain, rest sourced from reference TRBV5-1 and TRBJ2-6, is KAGVTQTPRYLIKTRGQQVTLSCSPISGHRSVSWYQQTPGQGLQFLFEYFSETQRNKGNFPGRFSGRQFSNSRSEMNVSTLELGDSALYLCASRGQGALGANVLTFGAGSRLTVL.

CDR3 in DNA: TGTGCCTGGAGTGTGACAGGGGCGGTAGAAAAACTGTTTTTT. Its translation is CAWSVTGAVEKLFF. J is TRBJ1-4 and V is TRBV30; 8 nucleotides line up with TRBD1. With 0 bases clipped from V and 8 bases from J, the junction kept 5 bases outside the gene matches. Germline V gives CDR1 GTSNPN, CDR2 SVGIG (reference sequence). This CDR3 is 14 amino acids long. Looking up the rest from reference TRBV30 and TRBJ1-4 gives the full variable domain: SQTIHQWPATLVQPVGSPLSLECTVEGTSNPNLYWYRQAAGRGLQLLFYSVGIGQISSEVPQNLSASRPQDRQFILSSKKLLLSDSGFYLCAWSVTGAVEKLFFGSGTQLSVL.

This clone was found a few times. The chain is built from TRBV6-1 and TRBJ1-1; D unresolved. The V gene's germline CDR1 is MNHNS and CDR2 SASEGT. Trimming pared 8 bases from V and 4 bases from J, leaving 17 bases between. The CDR3 totals 14 residues. The CDR3 spells CASQSTMASTEAFF. CDR3 coding DNA: TGTGCCAGCCAATCGACGATGGCGAGCACTGAAGCTTTCTTT.

The V call is TRBV29-1, the J call TRBJ1-2; TRBD1 matches at 10 bases. With 5 bases clipped from V and 6 bases from J, the junction kept 6 bases outside the gene matches. This CDR3 region has 13 residues. The germline V gene encodes CDR1 SQVTM and CDR2 ANQGSEA. DNA for the CDR3: TGCAGCGTTCTTAGACAGGGGGCCAATGGCTACACCTTC. The encoded protein is CSVLRQGANGYTF.

The chain links TRBV5-4 to TRBJ1-1, with D perhaps TRBD1 (6 bases). Trimming shortened V by 3 bases and J by 4 bases, and 19 bases separated the two germline ends. Per germline, CDR1 SGHNT and CDR2 YYREEE (reference sequence). CDR3 length: 16 amino acids. The chain's CDR3 is CASSSRGGRVSTEAFF. The CDR3 nucleotides read TGTGCCAGCAGCTCCCGGGGGGGGCGGGTAAGCACTGAAGCTTTCTTT.

The chain employs TRBV30 and TRBJ2-7; TRBD1 agrees at 10 bases. The V gene's germline CDR1 is GTSNPN and CDR2 SVGIG (reference sequence). Losses at the gene ends were 5 bases for V and 4 bases for J; bases not matched to a gene: 5. The CDR3 is made up of 13 amino acids. CDR3 bases: TGTGCCTGGCAAAGGACAGGGGGGTACGAGCAGTACTTC. Translating it yields CAWQRTGGYEQYF.

V is TRBV28 and J is TRBJ1-2; D is perhaps TRBD1 (5 bases). Germline V gene lookup returns CDR1 MDHEN and CDR2 SYDVKM. V was clipped by 6 bases and J by 7 bases, with 18 bases between them. The CDR3 length is 14 residues. The CDR3: CASRPQGLSSGYTF. The CDR3 DNA sequence: TGTGCCAGCAGGCCTCAGGGTTTGAGTAGTGGCTACACCTTC.

This chain connects TRBV19 to TRBJ1-1; TRBD1 might be the D (5 bases). The germline gives CDR1 LNHDA, CDR2 SQIVND (reference sequence). V lost 8 bases to trimming and J lost 3 bases, with 10 bases between them. The CDR3 runs to 12 residues. The CDR3 nucleotides are TGTGCCAGTTGGGGGGAGGACACTGAAGCTTTCTTT. This encodes CASWGEDTEAFF. Full variable domain (remainder filled in from reference TRBV19 and TRBJ1-1): DGGITQSPKYLFRKEGQNVTLSCEQNLNHDAMYWYRQDPGQGLRLIYYSQIVNDFQKGDIAEGYSVSREKKESFPLTVTSAQKNPTAFYLCASWGEDTEAFFGQGTRLTVV.

The chain couples TRBV2 to TRBJ1-5; no reliable D call. This CDR3 region has 15 residues. Germline CDR1 SNHLY, CDR2 FYNNEI. The ends were cut back, 8 bases at V and 4 bases at J, with 18 bases in the middle. This chain's CDR3 is CASGRESGVNQPQHF. CDR3 DNA sequence: TGTGCCAGCGGAAGGGAAAGCGGAGTGAATCAGCCCCAGCATTTT.

The sample holds a few counts of this clone. The chain is built from TRBV4-1 and TRBJ1-2; D is uncertain. The ends were cut back, 1 base at V and 3 bases at J, with 9 bases in the middle. The germline V gene encodes CDR1 MGHRA and CDR2 YSYEKL. The CDR3 extends over 14 amino acids. In DNA form, the CDR3 reads TGCGCCAGCAGCCAAGGACACCACGACTATGGCTACACCTTC. Translating it yields CASSQGHHDYGYTF.

A note on this clone: Different DNA sequences within this sample yield the same CDR3. V usage is TRBV5-6 and J usage is TRBJ2-7; no clear D gene. With 4 bases removed from V and 0 bases from J, the gap between germline ends came to 5 bases. The CDR3 runs 12 residues. The germline CDR1 and CDR2 sequences are SGHDT and YYEEEE. CDR3 amino acids: CASSLSSYEQYF. CDR3 DNA: TGTGCCAGCAGCCTCAGCTCCTACGAGCAGTACTTC.

This rearrangement joins TRBV6-5 to TRBJ2-7, with 7 bases matching TRBD2. With V trimmed by 2 bases and J by 4 bases, 8 bases remained unmatched. Germline V gene lookup returns CDR1 MNHEY and CDR2 SVGAGI. The CDR3 totals 15 residues. Written as DNA, the CDR3 is TGTGCCAGCAGTTACCCTGGGGGAGGGAAATACGAGCAGTACTTC. This gives the protein CASSYPGGGKYEQYF.

V usage is TRBV6-5 and J usage is TRBJ1-2; the D is unclear. The CDR3 consists of 15 residues. Trimming shortened V by 8 bases and J by 0 bases, and 16 bases separated the two germline ends. Germline assignment: CDR1 MNHEY and CDR2 SVGAGI. CDR3: CASRSNHGTNYGYTF. The CDR3 DNA reads as TGTGCCAGCCGCTCAAATCACGGAACTAACTATGGCTACACCTTC.

This sequence joins TRBV2 and TRBJ1-5; 7 bases line up with TRBD1. Trimming removed 3 bases from V and 4 bases from J; junction bases left unmatched: 3. The CDR3 extends over 14 amino acids. The germline V gene encodes CDR1 SNHLY and CDR2 FYNNEI. The CDR3 region is CASSEGQRNQPQHF. For the CDR3, the DNA is TGTGCCAGCAGTGAGGGACAGCGTAATCAGCCCCAGCATTTT.

The chain is built from TRBV30 and TRBJ1-3; D not certain. V was shortened by 1 base and J by 1 base, with 2 bases between the two germline ends. In germline, CDR1 is GTSNPN, CDR2 SVGIG (reference sequence). This CDR3 has 12 residues. CDR3 coding DNA: TGTGCCTGGAGTGGGTCTGGAAACACCATATATTTT. Protein product: CAWSGSGNTIYF.

Notes on this clone: Germline is not matched at one junction end, which may reflect a read error. The DNA for the CDR3 is TGTGCCCGCAGCCCCCCGTGGGGGGCCAGGAACACTGAAGCTTTCTTT. This gives the protein CARSPPWGARNTEAFF. The chain is built from TRBV7-9 and TRBJ1-1, with D possibly TRBD1 on 6 matching bases. Germline V gene data show CDR1 as SEHNR and CDR2 as FQNEAQ (reference sequence). This CDR3 is 16 amino acids long.